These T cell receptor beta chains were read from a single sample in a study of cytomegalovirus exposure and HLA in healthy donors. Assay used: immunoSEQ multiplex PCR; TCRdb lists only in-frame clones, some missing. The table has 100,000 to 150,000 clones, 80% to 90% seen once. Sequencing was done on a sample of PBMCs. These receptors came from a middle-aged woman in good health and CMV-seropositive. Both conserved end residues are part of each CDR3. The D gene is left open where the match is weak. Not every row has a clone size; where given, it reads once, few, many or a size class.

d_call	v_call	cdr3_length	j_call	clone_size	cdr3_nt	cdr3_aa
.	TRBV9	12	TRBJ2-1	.	TGTGCCAGCAGCACTCCCCTGAGGGAGCAGTTCTTC	CASSTPLREQFF
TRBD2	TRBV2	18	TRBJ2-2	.	TGTGCCAGCAGCTCTCCTAGCGGGAGGGCCTTGGACACCGGGGAGCTGTTTTTT	CASSSPSGRALDTGELFF
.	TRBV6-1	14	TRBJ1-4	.	TGTGCCAGCAGTGATGTAAAGATTAGTGAAAAACTGTTTTTT	CASSDVKISEKLFF
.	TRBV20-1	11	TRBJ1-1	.	TGCAGTGCTAGAGTCCGCGAGTCGGCTTTCTTT	CSARVRESAFF
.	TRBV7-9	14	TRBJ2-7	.	TGTGCCAGCAGCTTAGGGTTTCGGGAATACGAGCAGTACTTC	CASSLGFREYEQYF
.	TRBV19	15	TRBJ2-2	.	TGTGCCAGTAGTATAGAACTAGCCGGCACCGGGGAGCTGTTTTTT	CASSIELAGTGELFF
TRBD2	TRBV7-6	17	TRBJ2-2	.	TGTGCCAGCAGCCCCGTTCCGGGACTAGCGGGAGGCGGGGAGCTGTTTTTT	CASSPVPGLAGGGELFF
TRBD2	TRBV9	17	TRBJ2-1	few	TGTGCCAGCAGCCCGAATGAGGGACTAGCGGGAGGAATTGAGCAGTTCTTC	CASSPNEGLAGGIEQFF
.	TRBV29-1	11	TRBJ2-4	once	TGCAGCGTTACGGACAGCAACATTCAGTACTTC	CSVTDSNIQYF
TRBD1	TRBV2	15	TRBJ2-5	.	TGTGCCAGCAGCCAGGTGACAGGGGGGGAGGAGACCCAGTACTTC	CASSQVTGGEETQYF
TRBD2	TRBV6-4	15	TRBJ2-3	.	TGTGCCAGCAGTGAAAGTAGCGGGAGACCAGATACGCAGTATTTT	CASSESSGRPDTQYF
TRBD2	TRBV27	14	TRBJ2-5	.	TGTGCCAGCAGTTCGACTAGCCCACAAGAGACCCAGTACTTC	CASSSTSPQETQYF
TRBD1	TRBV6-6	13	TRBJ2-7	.	TGTGCCAGCAGTTACACCGACAGGGACGAGCAGTACTTC	CASSYTDRDEQYF
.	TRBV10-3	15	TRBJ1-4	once	TGTGCCATCAGTGAGTCGGGGCTGGGGAATGAAAAACTGTTTTTT	CAISESGLGNEKLFF
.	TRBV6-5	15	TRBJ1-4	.	TGTGCCAGCAGCCATAAGGGGACTTCTAATGAAAAACTGTTTTTT	CASSHKGTSNEKLFF
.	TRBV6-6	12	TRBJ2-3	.	TGTGCCAGCAGCCCAGGGGAAGATACGCAGTATTTT	CASSPGEDTQYF
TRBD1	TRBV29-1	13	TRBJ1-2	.	TGCACCATTTCATCTGGGACAGGGTGGGACTACACCTTC	CTISSGTGWDYTF
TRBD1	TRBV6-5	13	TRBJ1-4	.	TGTGCCAGCAGCCCCGGGACAGCAGAAAAACTGTTTTTT	CASSPGTAEKLFF
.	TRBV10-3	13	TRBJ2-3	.	TGTGCCATCAGATTGCGGGACACAGATACGCAGTATTTT	CAIRLRDTDTQYF
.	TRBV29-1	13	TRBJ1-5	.	TGCAGCGTCAGCGCAGGGGCGGATCAGCCCCAGCATTTT	CSVSAGADQPQHF
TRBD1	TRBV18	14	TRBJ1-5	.	TGTGCCACCACAGGGGGAGTAGGCAATCAGCCCCAGCATTTT	CATTGGVGNQPQHF
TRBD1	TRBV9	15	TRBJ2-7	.	TGTGCCAGCAGCGTAGATCCCCAGGGGGCGATCGAGCAGTACTTC	CASSVDPQGAIEQYF
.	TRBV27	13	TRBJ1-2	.	TGTGCCAGCAGACGAACAGGGAACTATGGCTACACCTTC	CASRRTGNYGYTF
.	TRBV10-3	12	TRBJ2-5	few	TGTGCCATCAGTGAGTCCGGGGAGACCCAGTACTTC	CAISESGETQYF
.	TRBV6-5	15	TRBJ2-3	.	TGTGCCAGCAGTTACTCTCTTACTGGCACAGATACGCAGTATTTT	CASSYSLTGTDTQYF
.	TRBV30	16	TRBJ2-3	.	TGTGCCTGGAGACCTCAGCGGGCCGCTAGCACAGATACGCAGTATTTT	CAWRPQRAASTDTQYF
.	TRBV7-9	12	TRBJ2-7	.	TGTGCCAGCAGCTCGAAGGGGCACGAGCAGTACTTC	CASSSKGHEQYF
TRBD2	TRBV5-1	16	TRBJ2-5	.	TGCGCCAGCAGCCTCTGGGGCGGGAGTGACCAAGAGACCCAGTACTTC	CASSLWGGSDQETQYF
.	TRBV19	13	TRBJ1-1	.	TGTGCCAGTAGTATAACAGACAACACTGAAGCTTTCTTT	CASSITDNTEAFF
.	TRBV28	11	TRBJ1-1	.	TGTGCCAGCAGCTCACATACAGAAGCTTTCTTT	CASSSHTEAFF
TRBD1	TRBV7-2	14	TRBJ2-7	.	TGTGCCAGCAGCCCCCGGACAGGGGACCACGAGCAGTACTTC	CASSPRTGDHEQYF
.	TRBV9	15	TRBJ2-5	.	TGTGCCAGCAGCGTAGATCATACAGATCAAGAGACCCAGTACTTC	CASSVDHTDQETQYF
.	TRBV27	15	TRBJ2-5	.	TGTGCCAGCAGTTTTCTCCCACTGTACCAAGAGACCCAGTACTTC	CASSFLPLYQETQYF
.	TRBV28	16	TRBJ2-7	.	TGTGCCAGCCAGGGGGGGGGAAGCCAGGGGGCTTACGAGCAGTACTTC	CASQGGGSQGAYEQYF
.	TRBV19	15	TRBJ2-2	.	TGTGCCAGTAGTATAGGGCGGGACTTTCCCGGGGAGCTGTTTTTT	CASSIGRDFPGELFF
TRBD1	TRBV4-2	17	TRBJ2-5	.	TGTGCCAGCAGCCAAGATTTGGGACAGGGCGTTGGCGAGACCCAGTACTTC	CASSQDLGQGVGETQYF
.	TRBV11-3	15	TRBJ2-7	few	TGTGCCAGCAGCTTCAGACAGGCCCCGTACTACGAGCAGTACTTC	CASSFRQAPYYEQYF
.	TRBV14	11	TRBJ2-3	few	TGTGCCAGCAGCCTCGGGGATACGCAGTATTTT	CASSLGDTQYF
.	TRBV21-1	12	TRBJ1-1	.	TGTGCCAGAAGAGTTTTGAACACTGAAGCTTTCTTT	CARRVLNTEAFF
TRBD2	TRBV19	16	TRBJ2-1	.	TGTGCCAGTAGCCTTGACGACCTAGCGGGAGTGAATGAGCAGTTCTTC	CASSLDDLAGVNEQFF
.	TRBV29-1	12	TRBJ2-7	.	TGCAGCGTTGGCCCTACCTCCTACGAGCAGTACTTC	CSVGPTSYEQYF
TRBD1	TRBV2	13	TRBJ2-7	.	TGTGCCGGAACCGGGACAGGGGGTTACGAGCAGTACTTC	CAGTGTGGYEQYF
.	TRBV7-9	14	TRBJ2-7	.	TGTTCCAGCAGCTCTCACAGGGAAAGCTACGAGCAGTACTTC	CSSSSHRESYEQYF